The entry below describes one T cell receptor (beta chain). Its antigen remains unidentified. With 4 bases removed from V and 4 bases from J, the gap between germline ends came to 17 bases. The CDR3 length is 15 residues. Germline CDR1 is SGHRS and CDR2 is YFSETQ. This entry comes from a study of T cells after yellow fever vaccination. About the study: SMART-Seq v4 Ultra Low Input prepared libraries from low-cell fractions. Study outcomes and limitations: Weaker overall was a secondary response that nonetheless peaked faster, on day 5 versus 15. Subsequent booster samples again held most clones from primary vaccination (just under 98% CD4, approximately 86% CD8).

TCRdb used MiXCR to reprocess the 5' RACE reads, holding one entry per CDR3 protein. Here the sample spans about 430,000 distinct CDR3 sequences, roughly a sixth being singletons. This chain joins TRBV5-1 and TRBJ1-2; possibly TRBD1 for D (6 bases). Sequencing was performed on PBMCs, taken before the yellow fever booster vaccination. This clonotype was obtained from a man aged 18 to 35 who received the YFV17D yellow fever vaccine. The CDR3 reads CASSPWGGASYGYTF. CDR3 in DNA: TGCGCCAGCAGCCCTTGGGGGGGGGCGAGCTATGGCTACACCTTC.